Listed here are 5 T cell receptor beta chains from one sample, sequenced in a study of technical replicates of blood from several donors. Data came from immunoSEQ multiplex PCR; TCRdb stores just in-frame clones and leaves some out. The sample holds under 85,000 clones, about nine tenths seen once. Material: T cells isolated from PBMCs. These receptors originate from a human donor in good health.

This rearrangement joins TRBV28 to TRBJ1-2; 9 bases line up with TRBD1. The CDR3 runs 13 residues. V was pared by 3 bases and J by 8 bases, with 4 bases of the junction left unmatched. The germline V gene encodes CDR1 MDHEN and CDR2 SYDVKM. CDR3 sequence reads: CASSFWTGEGYTF. The CDR3 DNA reads as TGTGCCAGCAGTTTCTGGACAGGGGAGGGCTACACCTTC.

This rearrangement joins TRBV27 to TRBJ2-5, with D possibly being TRBD1 (6 bases). Germline V gene sequence: CDR1 MNHEY, CDR2 SMNVEV (reference sequence). Trimming left V 5 bases short and J 4 bases short, with 20 bases between. There are 16 residues in the CDR3. CDR3 loop: CASSKYRDNLPETQYF. CDR3 bases: TGTGCCAGCAGTAAATACCGGGACAACCTACCAGAGACCCAGTACTTC.

The chain couples TRBV19 to TRBJ1-5; 10 nucleotides align to TRBD1. CDR3 length equals 13 residues. The ends lost 6 bases at V and 4 bases at J; junction bases unmatched: 0. In germline, CDR1 is LNHDA, CDR2 SQIVND (reference sequence). CDR3 in DNA: TGTGCCAGTAGGGACAGGGGGAATCAGCCCCAGCATTTT. This gives the protein CASRDRGNQPQHF.

The genes are TRBV11-1 and TRBJ2-3, with D uncertain. CDR1 is SGHAT and CDR2 is FQDESV in the germline V gene (reference sequence). The CDR3 runs to 14 residues. Trimming removed 2 bases from V and 2 bases from J, with 8 bases in between. CDR3 DNA: TGTGCCAGCAGCTTATTTCTCTTCACAGATACGCAGTATTTT. Residues: CASSLFLFTDTQYF.

The CDR3 region is CSVVLDWTNEKLFF. In nucleotides, the CDR3 is TGCAGCGTTGTTTTGGACTGGACTAATGAAAAACTGTTTTTT. This rearrangement joins TRBV29-1 to TRBJ1-4; D is unresolved. The CDR3 sequence is 14 residues long. V lost 4 bases, J lost 2 bases, and 11 bases lay in between. CDR1 is SQVTM and CDR2 is ANQGSEA in the germline V gene.